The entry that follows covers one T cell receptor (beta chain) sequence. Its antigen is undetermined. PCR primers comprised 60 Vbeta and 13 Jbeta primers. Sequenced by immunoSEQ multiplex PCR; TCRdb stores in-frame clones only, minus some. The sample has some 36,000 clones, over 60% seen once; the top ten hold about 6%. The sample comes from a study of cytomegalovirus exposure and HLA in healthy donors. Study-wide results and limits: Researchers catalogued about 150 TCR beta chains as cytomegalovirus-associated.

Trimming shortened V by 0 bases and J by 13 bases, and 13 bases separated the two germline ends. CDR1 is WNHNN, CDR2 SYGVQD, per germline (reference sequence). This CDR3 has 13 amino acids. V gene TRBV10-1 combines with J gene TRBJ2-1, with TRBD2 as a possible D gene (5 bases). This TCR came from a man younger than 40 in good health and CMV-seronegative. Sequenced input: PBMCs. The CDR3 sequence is CASSESATGLQFF. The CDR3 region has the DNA TGCGCCAGCAGTGAGTCGGCAACGGGATTACAGTTCTTC.